Listed here are 20 T cell receptor beta chains from one sample, sequenced in a study of identical twins. TCRdb re-called the 5' RACE reads through MiXCR, storing one row per CDR3 protein. Of 250,000 or so distinct CDR3 sequences detected, 7% appear once; the ten largest clones hold 3.5% to 4%. The sample also formed part of further work on yellow fever vaccine responses in identical twins.

The specimen sequenced was memory (CD45RO+) T cells sorted from blood. The receptors here all came from a woman younger than 35 in good health.

This clonotype has just a few counts. V gene TRBV24-1 combines with J gene TRBJ2-5; D may be TRBD1 or TRBD2 (6 bases each). V shed 2 bases and J shed 5 bases, with 11 bases lying between them. The CDR3 loop spans 14 amino acids. In germline, CDR1 is KGHDR, CDR2 SFDVKD. Here the CDR3 DNA reads TGTGCCACCAGTGATTACAGGGCGGGGGAGACCCAGTACTTC. Amino acid sequence: CATSDYRAGETQYF.

The rearrangement uses TRBV3-1 and TRBJ1-1, with D tentatively TRBD1 (5 bases). The CDR3 extends over 14 amino acids. The germline V gene encodes CDR1 LGHDT and CDR2 YNNKEL (reference sequence). V was cut by 4 bases and J by 1 base, with 10 bases left in between. The CDR3 loop reads CASSRGTANTEAFF. CDR3 coding DNA: TGTGCCAGCAGCCGGGGGACGGCGAACACTGAAGCTTTCTTT. The full variable domain, rest sourced from reference TRBV3-1 and TRBJ1-1, is DTAVSQTPKYLVTQMGNDKSIKCEQNLGHDTMYWYKQDSKKFLKIMFSYNNKELIINETVPNRFSPKSPDKAHLNLHINSLELGDSAVYFCASSRGTANTEAFFGQGTRLTVV.

This clonotype was picked up many times. Mismatch with germline at one junction end may stem from a read error. The V call is TRBV24-1, the J call TRBJ2-1, with 10 bases identical to TRBD1. The CDR3 is 13 amino acids. CDR1 is KGHDR, CDR2 SFDVKD, per germline. The CDR3 here is CATRGQGNNEQFF. The CDR3, as DNA: TGTGCCACCAGGGGACAGGGGAACAACGAGCAGTTCTTC.

The V call is TRBV29-1, the J call TRBJ2-7, with 7 bases matching TRBD2. The germline V gene encodes CDR1 SQVTM and CDR2 ANQGSEA. V lost 4 bases and J lost 6; bases outside the gene matches: 6. There are 12 residues in the CDR3. The CDR3 region is CSVVRTSGEQYF. The DNA of the CDR3 is TGCAGCGTTGTAAGGACTAGTGGCGAGCAGTACTTC.

This clonotype was seen a few times. The chain carries TRBV7-9 and TRBJ1-1; TRBD1 matches 7 bases. The germline CDR1 and CDR2 sequences are SEHNR and FQNEAQ (reference sequence). The ends lost 5 bases at V and 7 bases at J; junction bases unmatched: 10. The CDR3 covers 14 residues. The DNA of the CDR3 is TGTGCCAGCAGCGAGGATCTACAGGGGAGTGAAGCTTTCTTT. Protein: CASSEDLQGSEAFF.

This clonotype was seen more than once but under ten times. The gene calls are TRBV28 and TRBJ2-1; a possible D gene is TRBD1 (5 bases). The germline CDR1 and CDR2 sequences are MDHEN and SYDVKM. V was clipped by 4 bases and J by 7 bases, with 14 bases between them. The CDR3 extends over 14 amino acids. CDR3 amino acids: CASSSLPQVNEQFF. The CDR3 bases are TGTGCCAGCAGTTCTCTACCACAGGTTAATGAGCAGTTCTTC.

The rearrangement joins TRBV6-1 to TRBJ2-7, with 7 bases matching TRBD2. The germline V gene has CDR1 MNHNS and CDR2 SASEGT. The CDR3 is 14 amino acids. V lost 0 bases to trimming and J lost 5 bases; unmatched junction nucleotides: 4. The CDR3 nucleotides read TGTGCCAGCAGTGAAGCGGGGGGGTTCCACGAGCAGTACGTC. Translation gives CASSEAGGFHEQYV.

This clonotype was seen repeatedly, ten times or more. The rearrangement uses TRBV5-1 and TRBJ2-3; weak D call: TRBD2 (5 bases). CDR3 length: 16 residues. The ends were cut back, 0 bases at V and 4 bases at J, with 15 bases in the middle. Germline V lookup: CDR1 SGHRS, CDR2 YFSETQ. The CDR3 sequence: CASSLGSGSASDTQYF. The CDR3 DNA reads TGCGCCAGCAGCTTGGGAAGCGGTTCGGCGTCAGATACGCAGTATTTT.

This clonotype occurred many times. The chain recombines TRBV10-3 with TRBJ2-7, with 9 bases lining up with TRBD2. CDR1 is ENHRY and CDR2 is SYGVKD in the germline V gene. CDR3 length: 14 amino acids. V lost 5 bases and J lost 0; bases outside the gene matches: 2. The CDR3 loop reads CAISLAGASYEQYF. CDR3 nucleotides: TGTGCCATCAGTTTAGCGGGAGCCTCCTACGAGCAGTACTTC.

This sequence joins TRBV5-1 and TRBJ1-1, with a tentative D call TRBD1 (6 bases). The CDR3 covers 17 residues. With 0 bases removed from V and 1 base from J, the gap between germline ends came to 16 bases. Germline V gene data show CDR1 as SGHRS and CDR2 as YFSETQ. The CDR3 spells CASSLGQDSMRNTEAFF. DNA of the CDR3: TGCGCCAGCAGCTTGGGACAGGACTCTATGCGGAACACTGAAGCTTTCTTT. Variable domain in full (rest from reference TRBV5-1 and TRBJ1-1): KAGVTQTPRYLIKTRGQQVTLSCSPISGHRSVSWYQQTPGQGLQFLFEYFSETQRNKGNFPGRFSGRQFSNSRSEMNVSTLELGDSALYLCASSLGQDSMRNTEAFFGQGTRLTVV.

The rearrangement links TRBV5-1 to TRBJ2-1; 8 positions agree with TRBD1. The CDR3 runs to 16 residues. Germline values: CDR1 SGHRS, CDR2 YFSETQ. The trim removed 0 bases at V and 6 bases at J, leaving 8 bases unmatched. CDR3 in DNA: TGCGCCAGCAGCTTGGGGGGGACAGGAGCTCCCAATGAGCAGTTCTTC. Translated, it gives CASSLGGTGAPNEQFF.

The chain recombines TRBV5-4 with TRBJ2-3; D gene ambiguous. Germline loops: CDR1 SGHNT, CDR2 YYREEE (reference sequence). CDR3 length equals 15 residues. V was shortened by 2 bases and J by 0 bases, with 10 bases between the two germline ends. CDR3 loop: CASSFGSESTDTQYF. DNA of the CDR3: TGTGCCAGCAGCTTTGGGTCGGAGAGCACAGATACGCAGTATTTT.

By sample fraction, this clonotype is medium-sized. The chain combines TRBV12-3 or TRBV12-4 with TRBJ1-1; the D gene is possibly TRBD1 (5 bases). The V end was cut by 6 bases, the J end by 1 base, with 9 bases between. There are 13 residues in the CDR3. CDR3 residues: CASSLGGNTEAFF. CDR3 bases: TGTGCCAGCAGCTTGGGGGGGAACACTGAAGCTTTCTTT.

This clonotype was picked up many times. The rearrangement joins TRBV29-1 to TRBJ1-4; tentatively, D is TRBD1 (5 bases). The CDR3 sequence is 11 residues long. Trimming stripped 6 bases from V and 5 bases from J, with 7 bases between. Germline CDR1 reads SQVTM; CDR2 reads ANQGSEA. CDR3 DNA sequence: TGCAGCGTGACAGAAAATGAAAAACTGTTTTTT. This encodes CSVTENEKLFF.

This clonotype was seen a handful of times. The chain is built from TRBV24-1 and TRBJ2-1, with TRBD2 matching over 8 bases. Germline assignment: CDR1 KGHDR and CDR2 SFDVKD. V dropped 9 bases and J dropped 5; count of bases not matched to a gene: 8. This CDR3 region has 14 residues. CDR3 sequence reads: CATRGSGSHNEQFF. CDR3 coding DNA: TGTGCCACCCGGGGCAGCGGGAGCCACAATGAGCAGTTCTTC.

This chain joins TRBV5-5 and TRBJ1-2, with a tentative D call TRBD1 (5 bases). Trimming cost V 3 bases and J 3 bases, with 15 bases left between them. Germline V gives CDR1 SGHKS, CDR2 YYEKEE (reference sequence). The CDR3 length is 15 residues. The CDR3, as DNA: TGTGCCAGCAGCTGGGACTTCAGGGAGCACTATGGCTACACCTTC. Its translation: CASSWDFREHYGYTF. The variable domain in full, completed from reference TRBV5-5 and TRBJ1-2, reads DAGVTQSPTHLIKTRGQQVTLRCSPISGHKSVSWYQQVLGQGPQFIFQYYEKEERGRGNFPDRFSARQFPNYSSELNVNALLLGDSALYLCASSWDFREHYGYTFGSGTRLTVV.

In this sample, this clonotype turned up many times. The CDR3 region has the DNA TGTGCCAGCAGCCGGGACTCTCGCGAGACCCAGTACTTC. It encodes CASSRDSRETQYF. The V call is TRBV12-3 or TRBV12-4, the J call TRBJ2-5, with D possibly being TRBD2 (6 bases). Trimming shortened V by 6 bases and J by 5 bases, and 13 bases separated the two germline ends. The CDR3 is 13 amino acids.

The J gene is TRBJ2-7, the V gene TRBV15; D is perhaps TRBD1 (6 bases). Germline V gene lookup returns CDR1 LNHNV and CDR2 YYDKDF (reference sequence). This CDR3 is 13 amino acids long. Trimming pared 4 bases from V and 3 bases from J, leaving 10 bases between. The CDR3 bases are TGTGCCACCAGCAAACAGGGCGGCTACGAGCAGTACTTC. This encodes CATSKQGGYEQYF.

The CDR3 sequence: CASSVPRGRNTGELFF. The CDR3 DNA reads as TGTGCCAGCAGCGTCCCTCGGGGGCGTAACACCGGGGAGCTGTTTTTT. The gene calls are TRBV9 and TRBJ2-2; either TRBD1 or TRBD2 may supply D (6 bases each). This CDR3 has 16 amino acids. Germline V gene data show CDR1 as SGDLS and CDR2 as YYNGEE. V lost 2 bases and J 2 bases, leaving 13 bases between the germline ends.

This clonotype showed up many times. The CDR3 DNA sequence: TGCGCCAGCAGCTTTGGAGTCTCGGGCTCCCCCGGGGAGCTGTTTTTT. It codes for CASSFGVSGSPGELFF. The chain joins TRBV5-1 to TRBJ2-2, with D hard to call. Germline V lookup: CDR1 SGHRS, CDR2 YFSETQ. The CDR3 runs 16 residues. With 2 bases removed from V and 6 bases from J, the gap between germline ends came to 17 bases.